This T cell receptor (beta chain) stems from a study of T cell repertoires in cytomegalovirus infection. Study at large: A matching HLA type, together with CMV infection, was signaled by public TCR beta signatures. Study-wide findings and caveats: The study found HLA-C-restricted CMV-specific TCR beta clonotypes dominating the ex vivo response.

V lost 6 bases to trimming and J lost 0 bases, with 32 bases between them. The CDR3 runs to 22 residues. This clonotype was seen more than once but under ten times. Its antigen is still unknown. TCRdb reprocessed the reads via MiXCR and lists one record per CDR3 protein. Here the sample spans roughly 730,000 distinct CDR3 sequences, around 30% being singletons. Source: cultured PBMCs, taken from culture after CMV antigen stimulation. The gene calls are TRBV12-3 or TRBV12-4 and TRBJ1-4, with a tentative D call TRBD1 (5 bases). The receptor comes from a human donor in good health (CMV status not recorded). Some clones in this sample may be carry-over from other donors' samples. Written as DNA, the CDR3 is TGTGCCAGCAGACACTCAGGGTGGGGCTCGGCGGACTCGATTGCAACTAATGAAAAACTGTTTTTT. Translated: CASRHSGWGSADSIATNEKLFF.